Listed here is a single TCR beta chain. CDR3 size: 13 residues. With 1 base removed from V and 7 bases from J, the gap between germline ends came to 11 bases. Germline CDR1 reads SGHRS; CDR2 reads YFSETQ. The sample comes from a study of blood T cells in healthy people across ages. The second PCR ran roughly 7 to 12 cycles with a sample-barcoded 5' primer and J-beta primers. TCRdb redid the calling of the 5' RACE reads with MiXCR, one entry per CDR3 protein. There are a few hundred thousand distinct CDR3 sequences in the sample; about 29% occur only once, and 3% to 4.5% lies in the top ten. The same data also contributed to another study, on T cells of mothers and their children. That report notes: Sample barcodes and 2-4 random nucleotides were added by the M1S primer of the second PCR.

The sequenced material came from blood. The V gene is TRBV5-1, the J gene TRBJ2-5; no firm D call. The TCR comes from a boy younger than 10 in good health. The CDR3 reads CASSLFLMGTQYF. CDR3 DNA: TGCGCCAGCAGCTTGTTCTTAATGGGGACCCAGTACTTC.